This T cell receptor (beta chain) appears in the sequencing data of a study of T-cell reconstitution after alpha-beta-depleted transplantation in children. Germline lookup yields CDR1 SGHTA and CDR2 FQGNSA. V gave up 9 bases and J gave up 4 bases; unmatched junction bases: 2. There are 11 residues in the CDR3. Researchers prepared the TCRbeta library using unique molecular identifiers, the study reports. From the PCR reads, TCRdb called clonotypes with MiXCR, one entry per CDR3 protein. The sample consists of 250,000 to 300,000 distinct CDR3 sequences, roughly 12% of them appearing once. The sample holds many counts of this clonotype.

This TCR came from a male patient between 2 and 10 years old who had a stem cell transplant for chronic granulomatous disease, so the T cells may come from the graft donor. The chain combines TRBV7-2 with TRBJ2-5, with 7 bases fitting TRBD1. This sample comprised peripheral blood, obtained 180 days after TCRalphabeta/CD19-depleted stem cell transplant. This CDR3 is CASGQAETQYF. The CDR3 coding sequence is TGTGCCAGTGGACAGGCAGAGACCCAGTACTTC.